This entry lists 6 T cell receptor beta chains sequenced from one sample in a study of T cell repertoires in cytomegalovirus infection. TCRdb re-derived calls from the reads in MiXCR, one entry per CDR3 protein. The repertoire holds roughly 500,000 distinct CDR3 sequences, with around a third as singletons. No cognate antigen is known for these TCRs. The sequencing here drew on cultured PBMCs, taken from culture after CMV antigen stimulation. All receptors derive from a human donor in good health (CMV status not recorded). Some clones in this sample may be carry-over from other donors' samples.

V is TRBV28 and J is TRBJ2-4; D unclear. This CDR3 has 14 amino acids. The germline V and J ends were trimmed by 3 bases and 0 bases, with 6 bases remaining between them. Germline assignment: CDR1 MDHEN and CDR2 SYDVKM. CDR3 nucleotides: TGTGCCAGCAGTTTTCTGCAAGCCAAAAACATTCAGTACTTC. Amino acids: CASSFLQAKNIQYF.

The V gene is TRBV20-1, the J gene TRBJ2-7, with D perhaps matching TRBD1 (6 bases). This CDR3 has 12 residues. V shed 6 bases and J shed 0 bases, with 9 bases lying between them. The germline V gene has CDR1 DFQATT and CDR2 SNEGSKA (reference sequence). The CDR3 DNA follows: TGCAGTGCGATACAGGGCTCCTACGAGCAGTACTTC. Protein product: CSAIQGSYEQYF.

The V and J genes are TRBV5-4 and TRBJ2-2; 9 nucleotides align to TRBD1. The CDR3 loop spans 15 amino acids. With 6 bases clipped from V and 0 bases from J, the junction kept 3 bases outside the gene matches. Germline assignment: CDR1 SGHNT and CDR2 YYREEE (reference sequence). CDR3 DNA: TGTGCCAGCACTCGACAGGGGGCGAACACCGGGGAGCTGTTTTTT. Its protein product is CASTRQGANTGELFF. The whole variable domain, remainder taken from reference TRBV5-4 and TRBJ2-2, is ETGVTQSPTHLIKTRGQQVTLRCSSQSGHNTVSWYQQALGQGPQFIFQYYREEENGRGNFPPRFSGLQFPNYSSELNVNALELDDSALYLCASTRQGANTGELFFGEGSRLTVL.

The chain employs TRBV29-1 and TRBJ2-3; 13 nucleotides align to TRBD2. Unmatched junction bases numbered 6, after V lost 4 bases and J lost 5 bases. CDR3 length: 15 residues. Per the germline V gene, CDR1 is SQVTM and CDR2 is ANQGSEA. CDR3 in DNA: TGCAGCGTTGGACTAGCGGGAGGCTCAGGAGATACGCAGTATTTT. It codes for CSVGLAGGSGDTQYF.

This CDR3 reads CASSIAGSSTDTQYF. DNA for the CDR3: TGTGCCAGTAGTATAGCGGGGTCTAGCACAGATACGCAGTATTTT. The chain is built from TRBV19 and TRBJ2-3; a weak D match, TRBD2 (5 bases). Germline V gives CDR1 LNHDA, CDR2 SQIVND (reference sequence). The CDR3 loop spans 15 amino acids. The V gene lost 1 base and the J gene lost 0 bases, with 8 bases spanning the gap.

The V gene is TRBV5-5, the J gene TRBJ2-7; tentatively, D is TRBD2 (6 bases). V gave up 4 bases and J gave up 1 base, with 15 bases separating them. The CDR3 loop spans 15 amino acids. Looked up from germline, CDR1 is SGHKS and CDR2 is YYEKEE (reference sequence). Here the CDR3 DNA reads TGTGCCAGCAGCCCTTTGGAGGGACTTTCCTACGAGCAGTACGTC. Translating it yields CASSPLEGLSYEQYV.